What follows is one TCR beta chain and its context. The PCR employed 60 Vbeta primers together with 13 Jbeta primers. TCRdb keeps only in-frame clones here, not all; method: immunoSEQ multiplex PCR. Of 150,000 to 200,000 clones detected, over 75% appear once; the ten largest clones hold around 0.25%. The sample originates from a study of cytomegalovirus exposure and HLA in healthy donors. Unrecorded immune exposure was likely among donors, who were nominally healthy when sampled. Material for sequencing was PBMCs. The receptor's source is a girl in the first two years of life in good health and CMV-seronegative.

CDR3 DNA: TGTGCCAGCAGTGAACGGACAGGGGAGCAGCCCCAGCATTTT. It specifies CASSERTGEQPQHF. The chain combines TRBV6-1 with TRBJ1-5; 9 bases map to TRBD1. The CDR3 contains 14 residues. The V gene's germline CDR1 is MNHNS and CDR2 SASEGT. J gave up 7 bases and V 2 bases, and 3 bases lay outside the gene matches.